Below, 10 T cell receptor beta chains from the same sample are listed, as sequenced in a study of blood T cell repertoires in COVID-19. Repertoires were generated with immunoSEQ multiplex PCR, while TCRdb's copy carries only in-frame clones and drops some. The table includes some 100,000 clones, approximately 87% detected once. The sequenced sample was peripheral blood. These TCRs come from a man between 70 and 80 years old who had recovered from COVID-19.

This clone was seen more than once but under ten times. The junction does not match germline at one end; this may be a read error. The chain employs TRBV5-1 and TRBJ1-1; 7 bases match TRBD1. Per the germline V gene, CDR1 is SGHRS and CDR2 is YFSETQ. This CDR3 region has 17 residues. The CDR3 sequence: CASSLGQTGTANTEAFF. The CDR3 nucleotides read TGCGCCAGCAGTTTGGGTCAAACCGGGACAGCGAACACTGAAGCTTTCTTT.

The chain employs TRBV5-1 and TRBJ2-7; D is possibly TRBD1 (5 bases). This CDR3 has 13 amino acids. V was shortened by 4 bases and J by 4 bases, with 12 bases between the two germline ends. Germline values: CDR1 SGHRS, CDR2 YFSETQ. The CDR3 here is CASSPNTGYEQYF. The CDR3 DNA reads TGCGCCAGCAGCCCCAATACAGGATACGAGCAGTACTTC.

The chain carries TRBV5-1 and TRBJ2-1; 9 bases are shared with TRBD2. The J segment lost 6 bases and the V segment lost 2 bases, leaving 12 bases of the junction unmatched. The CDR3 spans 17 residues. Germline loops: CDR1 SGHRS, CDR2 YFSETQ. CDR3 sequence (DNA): TGCGCCAGCAGCTTTGGGGATAGGGTAGCGGGAGTCAATGAGCAGTTCTTC. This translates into CASSFGDRVAGVNEQFF.

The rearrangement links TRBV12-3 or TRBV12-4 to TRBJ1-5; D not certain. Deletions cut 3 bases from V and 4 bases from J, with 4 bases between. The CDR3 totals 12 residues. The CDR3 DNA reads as TGTGCCAGCAGTTTTTTAAATCAGCCCCAGCATTTT. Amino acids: CASSFLNQPQHF.

The CDR3 DNA sequence: TGTGCCAGCAGTCCGACACCTATGAACACTGAAGCTTTCTTT. Its translation: CASSPTPMNTEAFF. The chain recombines TRBV7-3 with TRBJ1-1; D is unresolved. In germline, CDR1 is SGHTA, CDR2 FQGTGA. The length of the CDR3 is 14 residues. Trimming shortened V by 6 bases and J by 0 bases, and 11 bases separated the two germline ends. Full variable domain (remainder filled in from reference TRBV7-3 and TRBJ1-1): GAGVSQTPSNKVTEKGKYVELRCDPISGHTALYWYRQSLGQGPEFLIYFQGTGAADDSGLPNDRFFAVRPEGSVSTLKIQRTERGDSAVYLCASSPTPMNTEAFFGQGTRLTVV.

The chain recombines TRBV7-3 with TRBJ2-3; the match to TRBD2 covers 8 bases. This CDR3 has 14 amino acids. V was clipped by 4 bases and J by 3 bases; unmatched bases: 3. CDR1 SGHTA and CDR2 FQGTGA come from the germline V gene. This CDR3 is CASSSVAGTDTQYF. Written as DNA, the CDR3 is TGTGCCAGCAGCTCTGTAGCGGGGACAGATACGCAGTATTTT.

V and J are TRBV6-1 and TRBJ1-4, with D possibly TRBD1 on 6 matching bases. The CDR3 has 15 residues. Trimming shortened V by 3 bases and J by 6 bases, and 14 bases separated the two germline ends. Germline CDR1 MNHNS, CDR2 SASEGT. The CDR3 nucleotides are TGTGCCAGCAGTGACAGGGGATTTGTTTATGAAAAACTGTTTTTT. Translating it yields CASSDRGFVYEKLFF.

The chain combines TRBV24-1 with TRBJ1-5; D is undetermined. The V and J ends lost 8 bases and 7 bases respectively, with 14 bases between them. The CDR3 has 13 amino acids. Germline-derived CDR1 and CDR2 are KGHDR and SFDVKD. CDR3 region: CATMDFEGQPQHF. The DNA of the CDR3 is TGTGCCACCATGGACTTCGAAGGGCAGCCCCAGCATTTT.

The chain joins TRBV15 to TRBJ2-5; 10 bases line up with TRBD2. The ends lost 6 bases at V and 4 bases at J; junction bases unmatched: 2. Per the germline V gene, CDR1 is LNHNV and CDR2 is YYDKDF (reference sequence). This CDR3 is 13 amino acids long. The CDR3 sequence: CATRPSGRETQYF. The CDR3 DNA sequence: TGTGCCACCAGACCTAGCGGGAGAGAGACCCAGTACTTC.

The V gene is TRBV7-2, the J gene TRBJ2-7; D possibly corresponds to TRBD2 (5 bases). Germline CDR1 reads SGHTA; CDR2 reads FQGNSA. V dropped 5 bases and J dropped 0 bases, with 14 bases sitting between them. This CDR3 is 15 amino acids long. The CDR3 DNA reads TGTGCCAGCAGCCCATCCACTGGGAGCTCCTACGAGCAGTACTTC. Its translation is CASSPSTGSSYEQYF.